This entry is about one T cell receptor beta chain. Its target is not known. The data were taken from a study of cytomegalovirus exposure and HLA in healthy donors. Study information: The study's early data release held about 77 million unique TCRs from HLA-typed donors. General study results and limits: Within an earlier analysis, most TCR beta V segments proved productive either about 90% or about 30% of the time. HLA restriction was apparent for most CMV-associated TCR beta chains in a later analysis.

Use of 60 Vbeta and 13 Jbeta primers characterized the PCR. Generated by immunoSEQ multiplex PCR, the TCRdb table keeps only in-frame clones and is missing some. This repertoire shows about 150,000 clones, 75% to 80% found once; its top ten account for under 4%. The sample was PBMCs. This receptor was taken from a woman in her forties in good health and CMV-seronegative.

The CDR3: CASSLTGTGEAFF. The CDR3, as DNA: TGTGCCAGCAGCTTAACGGGGACAGGGGAAGCTTTCTTT. The rearrangement uses TRBV7-3 and TRBJ1-1; the match to TRBD1 covers 9 bases. With 0 bases clipped from V and 8 bases from J, the junction kept 1 base outside the gene matches. Germline CDR1 and CDR2: SGHTA and FQGTGA. This CDR3 contains 13 residues.